One and the same sample provided the 17 T cell receptor beta chains below, sequenced in a study of CD8+ T cells in alopecia areata. Treatment in this sample: oral pan-JAK inhibitor, 5-10 mg twice daily. Extraction of RNA preceded its reverse transcription into cDNA, which served as the sequencing template. Only in-frame clones appear in the TCRdb table, and some are missing; sequencing was by immunoSEQ multiplex PCR. Seen here are approximately 42,000 clones, 65% observed once, and the top ten hold about 21%. Sample: CD8+ T cells sorted from blood, taken at week 4, from a patient treated with tofacitinib. The receptors stem from a human donor with alopecia areata.

This chain joins TRBV2 and TRBJ2-1, with D uncertain. Germline V gene sequence: CDR1 SNHLY, CDR2 FYNNEI. There are 11 residues in the CDR3. V gave up 5 bases and J gave up 8 bases, with 7 bases separating them. For the CDR3, the DNA is TGTGCCAGCAGTCCGGATTATGAGCAGTTCTTC. Translated, it gives CASSPDYEQFF.

This sequence joins TRBV29-1 and TRBJ1-2, with a tentative D call TRBD1 (6 bases). The CDR3 loop spans 12 amino acids. V lost 6 bases and J lost 2, with 10 bases in between. Germline V gene lookup returns CDR1 SQVTM and CDR2 ANQGSEA. This chain's CDR3 is CSVVDRNYGYTF. The CDR3 DNA reads TGCAGCGTCGTCGACAGGAACTATGGCTACACCTTC.

The chain is built from TRBV29-1 and TRBJ1-2; no clear D gene. CDR3 size: 14 residues. Germline assignment: CDR1 SQVTM and CDR2 ANQGSEA. Trimming took off 1 base at V and 7 bases at J, with 16 bases between the two ends. The CDR3 loop is CSVEAPGSGGGYTF. The CDR3, as DNA: TGCAGCGTTGAAGCCCCCGGGTCAGGAGGTGGCTACACCTTC.

The V and J genes are TRBV30 and TRBJ1-1; no definite D call. The length of the CDR3 is 11 residues. Trimming took 3 bases from V and 11 from J, leaving 13 bases between them. Germline CDR1 is GTSNPN and CDR2 is SVGIG (reference sequence). CDR3: CAWRASNGAFF. The DNA for the CDR3 is TGTGCCTGGAGGGCTTCCAACGGGGCTTTCTTT.

This clone was counted a few times. The V gene is TRBV7-9, the J gene TRBJ2-1; the D is unclear. The germline gives CDR1 SEHNR, CDR2 FQNEAQ (reference sequence). There are 17 residues in the CDR3. V lost 0 bases to trimming and J lost 2 bases, with 14 bases between them. The DNA for the CDR3 is TGTGCCAGCAGCTTAGCGCTTGGTCTTCCACCCTACAATGAGCAGTTCTTC. This gives the protein CASSLALGLPPYNEQFF. Together with reference TRBV7-9 and TRBJ2-1, the CDR3 gives the full variable domain: DTGVSQNPRHKITKRGQNVTFRCDPISEHNRLYWYRQTLGQGPEFLTYFQNEAQLEKSRLLSDRFSAERPKGSFSTLEIQRTEQGDSAMYLCASSLALGLPPYNEQFFGPGTRLTVL.

The rearrangement links TRBV29-1 to TRBJ1-2; TRBD1 is a possible D gene (5 bases). Per the germline V gene, CDR1 is SQVTM and CDR2 is ANQGSEA. Trimming removed 6 bases at V and 6 bases at J, with 23 bases between. This CDR3 contains 15 residues. The DNA of the CDR3 is TGCAGCGTCCCCGGGTCCGGGGCCCGACCTGATGGCTACACCTTC. Translated: CSVPGSGARPDGYTF.

The chain uses TRBV25-1 and TRBJ1-2; 7 bases line up with TRBD1. CDR3 size: 15 residues. Per the germline V gene, CDR1 is MGHDK and CDR2 is SYGVNS. V gave up 4 bases and J gave up 3 bases; unmatched junction bases: 8. DNA for the CDR3: TGTGCCAGCAGTGGTCCGACAGGGTTGCACTATGGCTACACCTTC. Translated: CASSGPTGLHYGYTF.

There are a few counts of this clone. The chain couples TRBV29-1 to TRBJ2-7, with D tentatively TRBD1 (6 bases). The CDR3 is 12 amino acids. Germline lookup yields CDR1 SQVTM and CDR2 ANQGSEA. The V and J ends lost 7 bases and 1 base respectively, with 11 bases between them. The CDR3 region is CSGLDRSYEQYF. CDR3 coding DNA: TGCAGCGGCCTGGACAGATCCTACGAGCAGTACTTC.

This chain connects TRBV4-3 to TRBJ2-2; 7 bases map to TRBD1. The CDR3 loop spans 15 amino acids. Germline V CDR1 and CDR2: LGHNA, YSLEER. Trimming took 4 bases from V and 6 from J; bases not matched to a gene: 8. The CDR3 DNA is TGCGCCAGCAGCCTCCGAGGGGGCTTGGCCGGGGAGCTGTTTTTT. Protein sequence: CASSLRGGLAGELFF.

The rearrangement links TRBV30 to TRBJ1-6; TRBD1 aligns across 7 bases. Per the germline V gene, CDR1 is GTSNPN and CDR2 is SVGIG (reference sequence). V lost 3 bases, J lost 0 bases, and 8 bases stayed unmatched. The CDR3 spans 17 residues. CDR3 in amino acids: CAWSQGQRSSYNSPLHF. The CDR3 bases are TGTGCCTGGAGCCAGGGACAGCGGAGCTCCTATAATTCACCCCTCCACTTT.

The chain couples TRBV13 to TRBJ2-1, with D hard to call. CDR3 size: 13 residues. Germline V gives CDR1 PRHDT, CDR2 FYEKMQ (reference sequence). Trimming left V 0 bases short and J 6 bases short, with 6 bases between. The CDR3 DNA reads as TGTGCCAGCAGCTTAGGATCCAGCAATGAGCAGTTCTTC. Its translation: CASSLGSSNEQFF.

This clone was recorded a few times. The chain recombines TRBV29-1 with TRBJ2-2, with D possibly matching TRBD1 (5 bases). CDR1 and CDR2 from the germline V gene are SQVTM and ANQGSEA. The CDR3 contains 14 residues. Trimming took off 0 bases at V and 4 bases at J, with 9 bases between the two ends. CDR3 sequence reads: CSVEDPQGTGELFF. DNA for the CDR3: TGCAGCGTTGAAGATCCTCAGGGCACCGGGGAGCTGTTTTTT.

This clone was observed a few times. V gene TRBV29-1 combines with J gene TRBJ2-1; D gene unclear. Looked up from germline, CDR1 is SQVTM and CDR2 is ANQGSEA. This CDR3 comprises 11 residues. V shed 3 bases and J shed 7 bases, with 7 bases lying between them. The DNA for the CDR3 is TGCAGCGTTGAGGGATGGAATGAGCAGTTCTTC. Translated: CSVEGWNEQFF.

V gene TRBV29-1 combines with J gene TRBJ1-1; D gene ambiguous. The V gene lost 5 bases and the J gene lost 7 bases, with 8 bases spanning the gap. Germline-derived CDR1 and CDR2 are SQVTM and ANQGSEA. This CDR3 comprises 10 residues. CDR3 nucleotide sequence: TGCAGCGTTCACCGAGGTGAAGCTTTCTTT. This gives the protein CSVHRGEAFF.

The V gene is TRBV5-1, the J gene TRBJ2-3; D gene ambiguous. The ends were cut back, 6 bases at V and 4 bases at J, with 12 bases in the middle. CDR1 SGHRS and CDR2 YFSETQ come from the germline V gene. CDR3 length: 13 residues. CDR3 protein: CASTVVGADTQYF. For the CDR3, the DNA is TGCGCCAGCACGGTAGTTGGTGCAGATACGCAGTATTTT.

The chain employs TRBV2 and TRBJ2-7, with D uncertain. The CDR3 is made up of 13 amino acids. Germline lookup yields CDR1 SNHLY and CDR2 FYNNEI. The V gene lost 7 bases and the J gene lost 3 bases, with 13 bases spanning the gap. CDR3 bases: TGTGCCAGCACCGAAGGGTTGGGCTACGAGCAGTACTTC. It yields the protein CASTEGLGYEQYF.

This clone was detected a few times. The rearrangement uses TRBV29-1 and TRBJ2-3; the D is unclear. The CDR3 is 14 amino acids. V gave up 6 bases and J gave up 6 bases, with 19 bases separating them. Germline V lookup: CDR1 SQVTM, CDR2 ANQGSEA. The chain's CDR3 is CSVPVRVAWDTQYF. CDR3 coding DNA: TGCAGCGTCCCCGTACGGGTAGCCTGGGATACGCAGTATTTT.